The 31 T cell receptor beta chains below all came from one sample that was sequenced in a study of blood T cell repertoires in COVID-19. Clones were read by immunoSEQ multiplex PCR, and TCRdb kept only the in-frame ones, dropping some. The table shows hundreds of thousands of clones, with around 90% occurring only once. Sequencing input: PBMCs or T cells enriched from blood (not recorded which). The source of these receptors is a woman aged 40 to 50 who had recovered from COVID-19.

The V call is TRBV9, the J call TRBJ2-7; D is perhaps TRBD1 (7 bases). This CDR3 contains 13 residues. The germline V and J ends were trimmed by 0 bases and 7 bases, with 11 bases remaining between them. The V gene's germline CDR1 is SGDLS and CDR2 YYNGEE. This chain's CDR3 is CASSVAAGGEQYF. For the CDR3, the DNA is TGTGCCAGCAGCGTAGCGGCAGGGGGGGAGCAGTACTTC.

This clone was seen a single time. The genes are TRBV5-6 and TRBJ2-1; 9 positions agree with TRBD2. This CDR3 region has 15 residues. Germline loops: CDR1 SGHDT, CDR2 YYEEEE. After removal of 0 bases from V and 7 bases from J, the junction contained 5 bases not matched to a gene. The CDR3 DNA reads as TGTGCCAGCAGCTTGGTTCCTAGCGGGAATAATGAGCAGTTCTTC. Protein: CASSLVPSGNNEQFF. Full variable domain (outside the CDR3, taken from reference TRBV5-6 and TRBJ2-1): DAGVTQSPTHLIKTRGQQVTLRCSPKSGHDTVSWYQQALGQGPQFIFQYYEEEERQRGNFPDRFSGHQFPNYSSELNVNALLLGDSALYLCASSLVPSGNNEQFFGPGTRLTVL.

This rearrangement joins TRBV7-2 to TRBJ2-7, with TRBD1 matching 7 bases. V shed 5 bases and J 2 bases; nucleotides not matched to a gene: 9. Germline CDR1 is SGHTA and CDR2 is FQGNSA. The CDR3 covers 15 residues. The CDR3 bases are TGTGCCAGCAGCATGAGGGACAGATTGACCTACGAGCAGTACTTC. Its protein is CASSMRDRLTYEQYF.

V and J are TRBV12-3 or TRBV12-4 and TRBJ1-2; D uncertain. There are 12 residues in the CDR3. Between the trimmed V and J ends, which lost 6 bases and 4 bases, there was a span of 9 bases. The CDR3: CASRFPPYGYTF. Written as DNA, the CDR3 is TGTGCCAGCAGATTCCCTCCCTATGGCTACACCTTC.

The V call is TRBV4-1, the J call TRBJ2-1; 11 nucleotides align to TRBD2. This CDR3 has 16 residues. The V gene end was trimmed by 3 bases and the J gene end by 1 base; junction bases not matched to a gene: 2. The germline V gene encodes CDR1 MGHRA and CDR2 YSYEKL. The CDR3 is CASSHIAGGSYNEQFF. In DNA, the CDR3 is TGCGCCAGCAGCCACATAGCGGGAGGGTCCTACAATGAGCAGTTCTTC.

This chain connects TRBV24-1 to TRBJ2-1; 10 positions agree with TRBD1. This CDR3 is 15 amino acids long. V lost 0 bases, J lost 9 bases, and 4 bases stayed unmatched. The V gene's germline CDR1 is KGHDR and CDR2 SFDVKD. CDR3 in amino acids: CATSDLLRTGGEQFF. The DNA of the CDR3 is TGTGCCACCAGTGATTTGCTGAGGACAGGGGGTGAGCAGTTCTTC.

This clone was detected once. The chain couples TRBV19 to TRBJ1-1, with a tentative D call TRBD1 (5 bases). CDR3 length equals 15 residues. Germline CDR1 is LNHDA and CDR2 is SQIVND (reference sequence). The germline V and J ends were trimmed by 0 bases and 6 bases, with 14 bases remaining between them. In nucleotides, the CDR3 is TGTGCCAGTAGTATAGATTGGGCAGGGCGGTCTGAAGCTTTCTTT. It translates to CASSIDWAGRSEAFF.

This clone came up once. The chain uses TRBV5-1 and TRBJ2-1, with TRBD2 as a possible D gene (6 bases). The CDR3 totals 14 residues. Per the germline V gene, CDR1 is SGHRS and CDR2 is YFSETQ. The ends were cut back, 0 bases at V and 8 bases at J, with 12 bases in the middle. CDR3: CASSLELAVDEQFF. The CDR3 DNA reads TGCGCCAGCAGCTTGGAACTAGCCGTCGATGAGCAGTTCTTC.

The CDR3 region has the DNA TGTGCCAGTACCAAAGACAGGTCGGTTGAAGCTTTCTTT. It translates to CASTKDRSVEAFF. The rearrangement links TRBV19 to TRBJ1-1, with D possibly TRBD1 on 6 matching bases. The CDR3 runs 13 residues. Trimming cost V 7 bases and J 7 bases, with 16 bases left between them. Germline CDR1 and CDR2: LNHDA and SQIVND (reference sequence). Full variable domain (rest looked up from reference TRBV19 and TRBJ1-1): DGGITQSPKYLFRKEGQNVTLSCEQNLNHDAMYWYRQDPGQGLRLIYYSQIVNDFQKGDIAEGYSVSREKKESFPLTVTSAQKNPTAFYLCASTKDRSVEAFFGQGTRLTVV.

The chain couples TRBV5-1 to TRBJ2-5; 7 bases match TRBD1. This CDR3 is 16 amino acids long. Germline CDR1 and CDR2: SGHRS and YFSETQ. The V segment lost 0 bases and the J segment 1 base; nucleotides outside the gene matches: 6. The chain's CDR3 is CASSLGGGTAQETQYF. The CDR3 DNA is TGCGCCAGCAGCTTGGGAGGTGGGACAGCCCAAGAGACCCAGTACTTC. The whole variable domain, filled in from reference TRBV5-1 and TRBJ2-5, reads KAGVTQTPRYLIKTRGQQVTLSCSPISGHRSVSWYQQTPGQGLQFLFEYFSETQRNKGNFPGRFSGRQFSNSRSEMNVSTLELGDSALYLCASSLGGGTAQETQYFGPGTRLLVL.

V is TRBV7-2 and J is TRBJ1-5, with D perhaps matching TRBD1 (5 bases). The CDR3 spans 14 residues. Per germline, CDR1 SGHTA and CDR2 FQGNSA. Trimming took off 5 bases at V and 4 bases at J, with 12 bases between the two ends. CDR3 bases: TGTGCCAGCAGCCAAATACCAGGGAATCAGCCCCAGCATTTT. It specifies CASSQIPGNQPQHF.

The genes are TRBV28 and TRBJ2-5; D is undetermined. V was cut by 6 bases and J by 5 bases, with 16 bases left in between. Germline V gene sequence: CDR1 MDHEN, CDR2 SYDVKM. The CDR3 is 14 residues long. The CDR3 DNA sequence: TGTGCCAGCAGCCCTGCGAGCGTCGGTGAGACCCAGTACTTC. Residues: CASSPASVGETQYF.

The gene calls are TRBV28 and TRBJ2-5; D perhaps matches TRBD2 (5 bases). This CDR3 has 11 amino acids. Trimming removed 4 bases from V and 11 bases from J, with 11 bases in between. Germline V CDR1 and CDR2: MDHEN, SYDVKM. CDR3 region: CASSSGLHQYF. The DNA for the CDR3 is TGTGCCAGCAGTTCCGGACTTCATCAGTACTTC.

This clone was seen a few times. The genes are TRBV12-3 or TRBV12-4 and TRBJ2-2, with 9 bases that match TRBD2. The CDR3 length is 13 residues. J was trimmed by 6 bases and V by 7 bases; bases with no gene match: 3. The CDR3 loop is CASKTSGAGELFF. CDR3 bases: TGTGCCAGCAAGACTAGCGGCGCCGGGGAGCTGTTTTTT.

The V gene is TRBV19, the J gene TRBJ1-5; D perhaps matches TRBD1 (5 bases). This CDR3 has 18 amino acids. The germline V gene has CDR1 LNHDA and CDR2 SQIVND (reference sequence). V was pared by 1 base and J by 7 bases, with 23 bases between. The CDR3 coding sequence is TGTGCCAGTAGTATAGTGGCCCAAGGGCGGGGACGGATACAGCCCCAGCATTTT. Its translation is CASSIVAQGRGRIQPQHF. The full variable domain, with the rest looked up from reference TRBV19 and TRBJ1-5, is DGGITQSPKYLFRKEGQNVTLSCEQNLNHDAMYWYRQDPGQGLRLIYYSQIVNDFQKGDIAEGYSVSREKKESFPLTVTSAQKNPTAFYLCASSIVAQGRGRIQPQHFGDGTRLSIL.

This chain uses TRBV4-1 with TRBJ2-5, with D tentatively TRBD2 (7 bases). This CDR3 has 19 residues. Germline CDR1 and CDR2: MGHRA and YSYEKL. V dropped 2 bases and J dropped 2 bases, with 24 bases sitting between them. The CDR3 sequence is CASSQTPGGALPRQETQYF. CDR3 in DNA: TGCGCCAGCAGCCAAACCCCTGGGGGGGCACTACCAAGACAAGAGACCCAGTACTTC.

The V and J genes are TRBV7-2 and TRBJ2-1; D might be TRBD2 (8 bases). The germline V gene has CDR1 SGHTA and CDR2 FQGNSA. The CDR3 has 15 residues. The V end lost 5 bases, the J end lost 8 bases, and 19 bases lay between the germline ends. CDR3 sequence reads: CASSGTGAGGDEQFF. The DNA of the CDR3 is TGTGCCAGCAGCGGTACAGGGGCCGGGGGGGATGAGCAGTTCTTC.

The chain carries TRBV7-8 and TRBJ2-7, with TRBD2 identical over 10 bases. The CDR3 has 15 amino acids. After removal of 4 bases from V and 2 bases from J, the junction contained 5 bases not matched to a gene. Germline loops: CDR1 SGHVS, CDR2 FQNEAQ. This CDR3 is CASSYPLAGAYEQYF. The CDR3 region has the DNA TGTGCCAGCAGCTACCCCCTAGCGGGAGCCTACGAGCAGTACTTC.

This clone appeared once. This chain connects TRBV7-8 to TRBJ2-2; D possibly corresponds to TRBD1 (6 bases). The V gene lost 4 bases and the J gene lost 2 bases, with 11 bases spanning the gap. Looked up from germline, CDR1 is SGHVS and CDR2 is FQNEAQ. This CDR3 has 15 amino acids. The CDR3 reads CASSSGTPNTGELFF. The CDR3 DNA is TGTGCCAGCAGCTCCGGGACACCCAACACCGGGGAGCTGTTTTTT.

The chain links TRBV4-3 to TRBJ2-3; TRBD2 agrees at 13 bases. V lost 1 base to trimming and J lost 8 bases; unmatched junction nucleotides: 3. Germline lookup yields CDR1 LGHNA and CDR2 YSLEER. The CDR3 extends over 15 amino acids. The CDR3 coding sequence is TGCGCCAGCAGCCAAGGACTAGCGGGAGGTTCTACGCAGTATTTT. This sequence encodes CASSQGLAGGSTQYF.

The chain uses TRBV6-1 and TRBJ1-5, with a tentative D call TRBD1 (5 bases). CDR1 is MNHNS and CDR2 is SASEGT in the germline V gene. The CDR3 is made up of 14 amino acids. Trimming took 3 bases from V and 3 from J, leaving 9 bases between them. CDR3 nucleotides: TGTGCCAGCAGTGAGCCCAGGGCCAATCAGCCCCAGCATTTT. Translating gives CASSEPRANQPQHF.

The chain uses TRBV5-6 and TRBJ2-1, with 9 bases lining up with TRBD2. CDR3 length equals 15 residues. Trimming removed 9 bases from V and 4 bases from J; junction bases left unmatched: 11. Germline V gives CDR1 SGHDT, CDR2 YYEEEE. This chain's CDR3 is CATLEPAGGYNEQFF. The CDR3 DNA sequence: TGTGCCACCCTGGAACCAGCGGGGGGTTACAATGAGCAGTTCTTC.

The chain is built from TRBV6-5 and TRBJ1-3; the match to TRBD1 covers 7 bases. Germline V gene sequence: CDR1 MNHEY, CDR2 SVGAGI. J lost 2 bases, V lost 2 bases, and 3 bases had no gene match. The CDR3 runs 15 residues. CDR3 nucleotides: TGTGCCAGCAGTTACGAGGGGGCGGCTGGAAACACCATATATTTT. This gives the protein CASSYEGAAGNTIYF.

This clone has just one count. The chain joins TRBV30 to TRBJ1-1, with D possibly matching TRBD1 (6 bases). Germline V CDR1 and CDR2: GTSNPN, SVGIG (reference sequence). V was pared by 1 base and J by 1 base, with 16 bases between. This CDR3 region has 16 residues. CDR3 residues: CAWSERGGSPNTEAFF. The CDR3 DNA reads as TGTGCCTGGAGTGAGAGGGGGGGTAGTCCGAACACTGAAGCTTTCTTT.

This rearrangement joins TRBV28 to TRBJ2-7, with 11 positions matching TRBD2. V shed 5 bases and J 8 bases; nucleotides not matched to a gene: 2. Germline lookup yields CDR1 MDHEN and CDR2 SYDVKM. CDR3 length: 12 amino acids. The CDR3 here is CASSTSGRKQYF. DNA for the CDR3: TGTGCCAGCAGTACTAGCGGGAGAAAGCAGTACTTC.

The DNA for the CDR3 is TGTGCCAGCAGTGACAGGGCGGGAGGGCCTTACAATGAGCAGTTCTTC. Protein: CASSDRAGGPYNEQFF. The gene calls are TRBV6-4 and TRBJ2-1; 9 bases are shared with TRBD2. After removal of 2 bases from V and 4 bases from J, the junction contained 6 bases not matched to a gene. The CDR3 length is 16 residues. CDR1 is MRHNA and CDR2 is SNTAGT in the germline V gene.

V is TRBV5-1 and J is TRBJ2-1; perhaps TRBD1 as D (6 bases). The CDR3 spans 19 residues. Trimming removed 2 bases at V and 7 bases at J, with 28 bases between. CDR1 and CDR2 from the germline V gene are SGHRS and YFSETQ. The CDR3 coding sequence is TGCGCCAGCAGCTTAGATGGGCCAGCCGGACTGGGGGCACGAAATGAGCAGTTCTTC. This codes for CASSLDGPAGLGARNEQFF.

The chain couples TRBV27 to TRBJ1-1; 9 bases align to TRBD1. The CDR3 consists of 15 residues. The J segment lost 1 base and the V segment lost 7 bases, leaving 7 bases of the junction unmatched. Germline CDR1 and CDR2: MNHEY and SMNVEV (reference sequence). The CDR3 is CASTQYRGRNTEAFF. The CDR3 nucleotides read TGTGCCAGCACCCAATACAGGGGGCGGAACACTGAAGCTTTCTTT.

V usage is TRBV28 and J usage is TRBJ2-5; D perhaps matches TRBD2 (6 bases). The CDR3 has 18 residues. Germline CDR1 MDHEN, CDR2 SYDVKM. Trimming took off 4 bases at V and 2 bases at J, with 23 bases between the two ends. CDR3 sequence reads: CASSSIGSPKVEQETQYF. CDR3 DNA: TGTGCCAGCAGTTCCATCGGGAGCCCTAAGGTAGAGCAAGAGACCCAGTACTTC.

J is TRBJ2-2 and V is TRBV3-1 (or the pseudogene TRBV3-2), with 8 bases matching TRBD1. V lost 4 bases to trimming and J lost 7 bases; unmatched junction nucleotides: 8. CDR1 and CDR2 from the germline V gene are LGHDT and YNNKEL (reference sequence). The CDR3 sequence is 15 residues long. The chain's CDR3 is CASSLRDRTSGELFF. The CDR3, as DNA: TGTGCCAGCAGCCTAAGGGACAGGACGAGCGGGGAGCTGTTTTTT.

The chain combines TRBV11-2 with TRBJ2-1; no clear D gene. The CDR3 has 12 amino acids. Trimming left V 0 bases short and J 12 bases short, with 9 bases between. Germline V lookup: CDR1 SGHAT, CDR2 FQNNGV. Here the CDR3 DNA reads TGTGCCAGCAGCTTAGAACCGAGTGTGCAGTTCTTC. Protein: CASSLEPSVQFF.